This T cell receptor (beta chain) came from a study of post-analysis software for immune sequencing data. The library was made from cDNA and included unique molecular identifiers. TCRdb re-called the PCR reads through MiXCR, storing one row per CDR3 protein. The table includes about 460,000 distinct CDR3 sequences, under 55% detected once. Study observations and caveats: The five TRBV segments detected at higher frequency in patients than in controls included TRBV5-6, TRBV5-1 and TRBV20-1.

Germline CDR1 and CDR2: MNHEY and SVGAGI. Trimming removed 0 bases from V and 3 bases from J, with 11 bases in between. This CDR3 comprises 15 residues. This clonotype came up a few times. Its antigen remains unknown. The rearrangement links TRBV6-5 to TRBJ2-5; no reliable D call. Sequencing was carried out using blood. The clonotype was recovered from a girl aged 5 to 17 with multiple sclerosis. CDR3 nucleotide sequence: TGTGCCAGCAGTTACTCGGTTTCAGGTGAAGAGACCCAGTACTTC. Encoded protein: CASSYSVSGEETQYF.